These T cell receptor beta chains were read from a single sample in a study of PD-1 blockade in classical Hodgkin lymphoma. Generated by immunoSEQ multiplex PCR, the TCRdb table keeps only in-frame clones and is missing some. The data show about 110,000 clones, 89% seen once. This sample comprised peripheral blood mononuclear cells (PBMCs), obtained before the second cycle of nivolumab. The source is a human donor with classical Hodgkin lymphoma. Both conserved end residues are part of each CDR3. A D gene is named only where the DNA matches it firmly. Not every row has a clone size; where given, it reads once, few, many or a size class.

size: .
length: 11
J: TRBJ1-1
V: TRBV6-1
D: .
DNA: TGTGCCAGCAGGGACTGGACTGAAGCTTTCTTT
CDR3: CASRDWTEAFF

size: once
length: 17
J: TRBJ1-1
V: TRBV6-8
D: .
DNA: TGTGCCAGCAGTTACCCCCAGGGAAACGTCTACTTCACTGAAGCTTTCTTT
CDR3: CASSYPQGNVYFTEAFF

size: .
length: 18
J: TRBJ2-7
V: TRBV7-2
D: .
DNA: TGTGCCAGCAGCTTACCTAGCGCTGCTGCCCGGGGATCCTACGAGCAGTACTTC
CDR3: CASSLPSAAARGSYEQYF

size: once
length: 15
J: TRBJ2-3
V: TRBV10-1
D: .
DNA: TGCGCCAGCAGTGAGTCTCCCCGGGGCGCAGATACGCAGTATTTT
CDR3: CASSESPRGADTQYF

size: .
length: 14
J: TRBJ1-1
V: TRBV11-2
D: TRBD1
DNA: TGTGCCAGCAGCTTTGGGACAGGGGTGACTGAAGCTTTCTTT
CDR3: CASSFGTGVTEAFF

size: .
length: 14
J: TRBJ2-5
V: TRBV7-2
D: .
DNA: TGTGCCAGCAGCCGTTTTGGGAACAGGGAGACCCAGTACTTC
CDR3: CASSRFGNRETQYF

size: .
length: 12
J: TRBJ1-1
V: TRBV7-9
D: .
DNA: TGTGCCAGCAGCTTAGGGAAGGCTGAAGCTTTCTTT
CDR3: CASSLGKAEAFF

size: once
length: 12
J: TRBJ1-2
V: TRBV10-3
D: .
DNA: TGTGCCACTTCGGAGGGAGAGTATGGCTACACCTTC
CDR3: CATSEGEYGYTF

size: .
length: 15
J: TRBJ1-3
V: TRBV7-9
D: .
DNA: TGTGCCAGCAGCCCACAGGGTACGGGCCGGAACACCATATATTTT
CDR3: CASSPQGTGRNTIYF

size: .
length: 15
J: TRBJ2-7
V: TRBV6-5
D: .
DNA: TGTGCCAGCAGTTACCCCGGGACAAACTCCCACGAGCAGTACTTC
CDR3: CASSYPGTNSHEQYF

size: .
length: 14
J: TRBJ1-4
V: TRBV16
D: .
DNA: TGTGCCAGCAGCCAATCACGGGTTAATGAAAAACTGTTTTTT
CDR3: CASSQSRVNEKLFF

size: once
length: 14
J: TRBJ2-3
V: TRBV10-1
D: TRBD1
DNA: TGCGCCAGCAGGCCCGACAGGGGCACAGATACGCAGTATTTT
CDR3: CASRPDRGTDTQYF

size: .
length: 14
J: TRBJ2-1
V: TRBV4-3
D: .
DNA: TGCGCCAGCAGCCAAGATGTTGAGAGACTAGAGCAGTTCTTC
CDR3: CASSQDVERLEQFF

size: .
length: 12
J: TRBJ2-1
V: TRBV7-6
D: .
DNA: TGTGCCAGCTCCCCGAGGTCGGGTGAGCAGTTCTTC
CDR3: CASSPRSGEQFF

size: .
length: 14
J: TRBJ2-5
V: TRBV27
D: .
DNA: TGTGCCAGCAGTCCTCGAATGTTTGTCGAGACCCAGTACTTC
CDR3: CASSPRMFVETQYF

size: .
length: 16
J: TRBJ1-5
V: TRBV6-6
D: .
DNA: TGTGCCAGCAGTTACTCGAGAGTCGCGGGGAATCAGCCCCAGCATTTT
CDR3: CASSYSRVAGNQPQHF

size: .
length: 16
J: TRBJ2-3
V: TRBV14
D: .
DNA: TGTGCCAGCAGCCAAGAACAGGGATTTTACACAGATACGCAGTATTTT
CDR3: CASSQEQGFYTDTQYF

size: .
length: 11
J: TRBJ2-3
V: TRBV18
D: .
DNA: TGTGCCAGCTCACCTACAGATACGCAGTATTTT
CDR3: CASSPTDTQYF

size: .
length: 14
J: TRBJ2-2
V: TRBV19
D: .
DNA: TGTGCCAGTAGTACCGCGTCTGCCACCGGGGAGCTGTTTTTT
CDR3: CASSTASATGELFF

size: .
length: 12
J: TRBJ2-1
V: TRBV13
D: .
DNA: TGTGCCATCCGACAGGCCCCATCGGAGCAGTTCTTC
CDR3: CAIRQAPSEQFF

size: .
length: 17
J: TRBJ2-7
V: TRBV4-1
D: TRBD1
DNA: TGCGCCAGCAGCCAAGAGCCGGGACAGGAAAACTCCTACGAGCAGTACTTC
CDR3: CASSQEPGQENSYEQYF

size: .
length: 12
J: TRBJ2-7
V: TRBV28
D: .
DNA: TGTGCCAGCAGACAAAATAACTACGAGCAGTACTTC
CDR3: CASRQNNYEQYF

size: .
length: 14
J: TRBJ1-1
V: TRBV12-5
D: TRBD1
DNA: TGTGCTAGTGGTTCGGGACAGGGGGAAACTGAAGCTTTCTTT
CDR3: CASGSGQGETEAFF

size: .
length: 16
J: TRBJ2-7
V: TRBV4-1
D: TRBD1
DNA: TGCGCCAGCAGCCAAGTTGGGTATCAGGGGGCGCACGAGCAGTACTTC
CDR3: CASSQVGYQGAHEQYF

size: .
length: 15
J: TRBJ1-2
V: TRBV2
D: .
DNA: TGTGCCAGCAGTGTAGAGGGGAGAACTGACTATGGCTACACCTTC
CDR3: CASSVEGRTDYGYTF

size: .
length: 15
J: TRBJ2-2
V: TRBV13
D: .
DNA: TGTGCCAGCAGCTTTCACGGGCGAAACACCGGGGAGCTGTTTTTT
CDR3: CASSFHGRNTGELFF

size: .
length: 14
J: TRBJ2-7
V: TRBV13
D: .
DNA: TGTGCCAGCAGCTTCCGCGTAAGCTCCTACGAGCAGTACTTC
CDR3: CASSFRVSSYEQYF

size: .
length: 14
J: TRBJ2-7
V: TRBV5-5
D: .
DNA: TGTGCCAGCAGCTACTTGACCGGGTTAGGCGAGCAGTACTTC
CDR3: CASSYLTGLGEQYF

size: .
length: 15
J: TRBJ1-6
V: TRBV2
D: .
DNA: TGTGCCAGCAGTCCCGGGCCCGACCCTAATTCACCCCTCCACTTT
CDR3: CASSPGPDPNSPLHF

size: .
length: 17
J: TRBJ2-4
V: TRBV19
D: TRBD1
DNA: TGTGCCAGTAGTATAGGGCCAGGGGGATTCTCCAAAAACATTCAGTACTTC
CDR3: CASSIGPGGFSKNIQYF

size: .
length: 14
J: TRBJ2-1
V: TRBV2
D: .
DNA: TGTGCCAGCAGTGCTTCCAGGAATTACAATGAGCAGTTCTTC
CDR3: CASSASRNYNEQFF

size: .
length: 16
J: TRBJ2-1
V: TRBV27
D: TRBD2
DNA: TGTGCCAGCAGTTTACTAGCGGCTAGCTCCTACAATGAGCAGTTCTTC
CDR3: CASSLLAASSYNEQFF

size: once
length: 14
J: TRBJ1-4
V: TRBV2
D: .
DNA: TGTGCCAGCAGTGATCCAGGAGGGAATGAAAAACTGTTTTTT
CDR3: CASSDPGGNEKLFF

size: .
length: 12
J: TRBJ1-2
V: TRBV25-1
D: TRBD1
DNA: TGTGCCAGCAGTGGACAGGGCTATGGCTACACCTTC
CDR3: CASSGQGYGYTF

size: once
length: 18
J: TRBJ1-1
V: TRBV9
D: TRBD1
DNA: TGTGCCAGCAGCAACCCTTGGGACAGTTTGACTCCGAACACTGAAGCTTTCTTT
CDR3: CASSNPWDSLTPNTEAFF

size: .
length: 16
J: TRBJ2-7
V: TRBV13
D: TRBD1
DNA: TGTGCCAGCAGCTTTAAAGGGGGACAGGGATCCTACGAGCAGTACTTC
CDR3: CASSFKGGQGSYEQYF

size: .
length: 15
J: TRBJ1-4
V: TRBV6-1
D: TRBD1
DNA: TGTGCCAGCAGTTCGCTGACAGGGGAGGCCGAAAAACTGTTTTTT
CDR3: CASSSLTGEAEKLFF

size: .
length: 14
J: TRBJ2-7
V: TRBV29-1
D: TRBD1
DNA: TGCAGCGTTGATGGGACAGGGAGTTCCTACGAGCAGTACTTC
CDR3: CSVDGTGSSYEQYF

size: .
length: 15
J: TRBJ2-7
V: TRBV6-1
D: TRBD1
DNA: TGTGCCAGCACCTCCGGGACAGGGAGATTATACGAGCAGTACTTC
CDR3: CASTSGTGRLYEQYF

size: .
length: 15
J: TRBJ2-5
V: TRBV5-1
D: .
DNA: TGCGCCAGCAGCCGGCTGTTGGGCCGTCAAGAGACCCAGTACTTC
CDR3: CASSRLLGRQETQYF

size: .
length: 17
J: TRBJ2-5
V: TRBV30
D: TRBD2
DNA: TGTGCCTGGACCCCCTTCCCCCTTGGACTAGAGTGGGAGACCCAGTACTTC
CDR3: CAWTPFPLGLEWETQYF

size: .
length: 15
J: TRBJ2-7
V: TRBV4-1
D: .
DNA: TGCGCCAGCAGCCAGTTCAATCAACCCCCGTACGAGCAGTACTTC
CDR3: CASSQFNQPPYEQYF

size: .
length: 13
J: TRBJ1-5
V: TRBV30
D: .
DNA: TGTGCCTGGAGTTCCGGGGGAAATCAGCCCCAGCATTTT
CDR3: CAWSSGGNQPQHF

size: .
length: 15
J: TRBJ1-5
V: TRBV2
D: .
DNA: TGTGCCAGCAGTGCCCGGGGAGGTTGGAATCAGCCCCAGCATTTT
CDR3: CASSARGGWNQPQHF

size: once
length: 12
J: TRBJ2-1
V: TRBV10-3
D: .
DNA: TGTGCCATCAGTGAGGGGCAAGTTGAGCAGTTCTTC
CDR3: CAISEGQVEQFF

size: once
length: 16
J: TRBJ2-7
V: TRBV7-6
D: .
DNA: TGTGCCAGCAGCTTAGCCGCATCGGGACGAGGGGGCGAGCAGTACTTC
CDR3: CASSLAASGRGGEQYF

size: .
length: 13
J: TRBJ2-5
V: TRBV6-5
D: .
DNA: TGTGCCAGCAGTTACGGGAACGGCGAGACCCAGTACTTC
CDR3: CASSYGNGETQYF

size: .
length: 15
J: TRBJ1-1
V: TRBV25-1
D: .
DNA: TGTGCCAGCAGTGACCCAGGGATCTCGCGGACTGAAGCTTTCTTT
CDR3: CASSDPGISRTEAFF

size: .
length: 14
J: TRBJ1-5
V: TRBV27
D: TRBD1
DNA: TGTGCCAGCAGTTTAGTCCAGGGGGGTCAGCCCCAGCATTTT
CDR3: CASSLVQGGQPQHF

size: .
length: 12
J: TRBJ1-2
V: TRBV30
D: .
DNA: TGTGCCTGGTGGGCGGGGTACTATGGCTACACCTTC
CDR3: CAWWAGYYGYTF

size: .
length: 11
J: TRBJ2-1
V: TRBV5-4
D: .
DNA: TGTGCCAGCAGCTTCAACTTTGAGCAGTTCTTC
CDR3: CASSFNFEQFF

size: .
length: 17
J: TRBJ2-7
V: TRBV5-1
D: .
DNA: TGCGCCAGCAGCTTGGGGTCCTTGATAGAGGGCTACTACGAGCAGTACTTC
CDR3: CASSLGSLIEGYYEQYF

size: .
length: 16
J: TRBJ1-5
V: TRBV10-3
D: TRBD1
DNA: TGTGCCCTACGGGACAGGCTCGGACAATCCGGTCAGCCCCAGCATTTT
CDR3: CALRDRLGQSGQPQHF

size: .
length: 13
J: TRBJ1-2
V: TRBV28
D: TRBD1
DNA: TGTGCCAGCAGTTACACAGGGGACTATGGCTACACCTTC
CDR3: CASSYTGDYGYTF

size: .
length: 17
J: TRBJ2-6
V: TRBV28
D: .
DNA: TGTGCCAGCAGTCAGGGACGGAGGGGGTCTGGGGCCAACGTCCTGACTTTC
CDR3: CASSQGRRGSGANVLTF

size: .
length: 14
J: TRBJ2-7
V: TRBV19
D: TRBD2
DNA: TGTGCCAGTAGTACCTTAGCGGGACGGGGCGAGCAGTACTTC
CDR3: CASSTLAGRGEQYF

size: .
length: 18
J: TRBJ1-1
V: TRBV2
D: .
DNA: TGTGCCAGCAGTGAATTTGGGGTATTGGGGGATGTGAACACTGAAGCTTTCTTT
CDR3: CASSEFGVLGDVNTEAFF

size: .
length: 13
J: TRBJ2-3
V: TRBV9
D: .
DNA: TGTGCCAGCAGCCCCCGAACTCGAGATACGCAGTATTTT
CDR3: CASSPRTRDTQYF

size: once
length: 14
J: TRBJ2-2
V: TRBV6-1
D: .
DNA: TGTGCCAGCAGTGAATTTTCAGGGCTGGGGGAGCTGTTTTTT
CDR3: CASSEFSGLGELFF